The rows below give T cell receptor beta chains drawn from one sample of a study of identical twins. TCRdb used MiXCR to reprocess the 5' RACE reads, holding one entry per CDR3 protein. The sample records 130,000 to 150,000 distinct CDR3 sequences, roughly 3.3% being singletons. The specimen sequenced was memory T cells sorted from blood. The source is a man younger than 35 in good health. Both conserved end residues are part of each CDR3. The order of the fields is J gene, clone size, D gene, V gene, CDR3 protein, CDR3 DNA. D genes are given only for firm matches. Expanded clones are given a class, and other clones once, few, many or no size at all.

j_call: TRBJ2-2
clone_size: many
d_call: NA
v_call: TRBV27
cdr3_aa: CASNDGRNTGELFF
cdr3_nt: TGTGCCAGCAACGACGGGCGGAACACCGGGGAGCTGTTTTTT

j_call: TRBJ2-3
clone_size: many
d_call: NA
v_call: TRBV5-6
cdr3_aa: CASSLSLADTQYF
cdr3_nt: TGTGCCAGCAGCTTGTCCCTGGCGGATACGCAGTATTTT

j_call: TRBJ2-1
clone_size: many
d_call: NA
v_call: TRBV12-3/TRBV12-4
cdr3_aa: CASSLSEAHNEQFF
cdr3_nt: TGTGCCAGCAGTTTATCCGAGGCCCACAATGAGCAGTTCTTC

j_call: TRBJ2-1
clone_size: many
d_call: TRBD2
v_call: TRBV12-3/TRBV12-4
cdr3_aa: CASSLSPPPTSGRFNEQFF
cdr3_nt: TGTGCCAGCAGTTTATCTCCCCCCCCCACTAGCGGGAGGTTCAATGAGCAGTTCTTC

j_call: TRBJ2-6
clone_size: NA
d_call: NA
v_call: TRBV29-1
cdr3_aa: CSAGRDSGANVLTF
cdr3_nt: TGCAGCGCAGGTCGGGATTCTGGGGCCAACGTCCTGACTTTC

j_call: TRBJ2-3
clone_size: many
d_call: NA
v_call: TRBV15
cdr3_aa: CATSRDFAVPTDTQYF
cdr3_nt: TGTGCCACCAGCAGAGATTTCGCAGTTCCCACAGATACGCAGTATTTT

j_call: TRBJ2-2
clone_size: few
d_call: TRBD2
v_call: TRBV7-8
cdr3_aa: CASSLAGFRRETAGELFF
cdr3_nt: TGTGCCAGCAGCTTAGCGGGGTTTCGGCGGGAGACCGCCGGGGAGCTGTTTTTT

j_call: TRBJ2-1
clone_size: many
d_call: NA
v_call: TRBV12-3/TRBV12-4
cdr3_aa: CASRTSPGNEQFF
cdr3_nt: TGTGCCAGCCGCACTTCTCCGGGCAATGAGCAGTTCTTC

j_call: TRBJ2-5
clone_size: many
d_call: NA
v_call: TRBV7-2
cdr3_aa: CASSLERVETQYF
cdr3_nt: TGTGCCAGCAGCTTAGAGCGGGTCGAGACCCAGTACTTC

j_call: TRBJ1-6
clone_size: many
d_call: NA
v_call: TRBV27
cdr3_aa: CASSPNGFSYNSPLHF
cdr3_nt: TGTGCCAGCAGCCCGAATGGGTTCTCCTATAATTCACCCCTCCACTTT

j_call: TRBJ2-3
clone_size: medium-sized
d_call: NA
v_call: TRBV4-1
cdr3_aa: CASSQVTAHGTDTQYF
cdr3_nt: TGCGCCAGCAGCCAAGTCACCGCTCATGGCACAGATACGCAGTATTTT

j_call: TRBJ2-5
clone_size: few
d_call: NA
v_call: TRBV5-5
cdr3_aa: CASSPPRAVTQYF
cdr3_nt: TGTGCCAGCAGCCCCCCCAGGGCCGTGACCCAGTACTTC

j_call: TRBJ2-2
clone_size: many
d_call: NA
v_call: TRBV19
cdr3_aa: CASSHMGLALKNTGELFF
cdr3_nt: TGTGCCAGTAGTCATATGGGGTTGGCCCTCAAGAACACCGGGGAGCTGTTTTTT

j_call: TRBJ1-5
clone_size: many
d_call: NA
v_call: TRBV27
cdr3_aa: CASSYEGHGNQPQHF
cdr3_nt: TGTGCCAGCAGTTACGAGGGGCACGGCAATCAGCCCCAGCATTTT

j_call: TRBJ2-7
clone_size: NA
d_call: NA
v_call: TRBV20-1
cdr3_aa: CSARSDGSSYEQYF
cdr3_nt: TGCAGTGCTAGATCGGACGGTAGCTCCTACGAGCAGTACTTC

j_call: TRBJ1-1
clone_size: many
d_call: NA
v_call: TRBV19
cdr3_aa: CASGRRVNTEAFF
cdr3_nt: TGTGCCAGTGGGAGGCGCGTGAACACTGAAGCTTTCTTT

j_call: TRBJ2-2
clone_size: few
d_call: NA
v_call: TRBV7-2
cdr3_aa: CASSSGPGTGELFF
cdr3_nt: TGTGCCAGCAGCTCGGGCCCCGGCACCGGGGAGCTGTTTTTT

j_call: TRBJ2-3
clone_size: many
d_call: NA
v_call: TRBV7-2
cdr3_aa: CASSLGGRGSTDTQYF
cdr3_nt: TGTGCCAGCAGCTTAGGGGGTCGGGGATCTACAGATACGCAGTATTTT

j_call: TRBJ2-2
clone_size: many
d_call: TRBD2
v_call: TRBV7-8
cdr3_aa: CASSSVGGRTGELFF
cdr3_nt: TGTGCCAGCAGCTCCGTGGGGGGGAGGACCGGGGAGCTGTTTTTT

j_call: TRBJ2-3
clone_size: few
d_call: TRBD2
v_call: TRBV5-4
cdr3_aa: CASSEGTSGSKSTQYF
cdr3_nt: TGTGCCAGCAGCGAAGGGACTAGCGGGAGTAAGTCTACGCAGTATTTT

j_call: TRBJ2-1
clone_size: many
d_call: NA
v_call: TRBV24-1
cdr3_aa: CATSDLGAPGGYNEQFF
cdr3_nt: TGTGCCACCAGTGACCTTGGGGCCCCCGGAGGATACAATGAGCAGTTCTTC

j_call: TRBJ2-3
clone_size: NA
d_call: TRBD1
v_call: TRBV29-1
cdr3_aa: CSGQGGIGTDTQYF
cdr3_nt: TGCAGCGGACAGGGGGGGATCGGCACAGATACGCAGTATTTT

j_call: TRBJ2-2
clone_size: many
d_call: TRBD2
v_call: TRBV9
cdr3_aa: CASSVGLAGGHGELFF
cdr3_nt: TGTGCCAGCAGCGTAGGACTAGCGGGTGGTCACGGGGAGCTGTTTTTT

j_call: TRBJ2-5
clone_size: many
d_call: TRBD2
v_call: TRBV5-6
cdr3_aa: CASSLAGAQETQYF
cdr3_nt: TGTGCCAGCAGCTTAGCGGGAGCCCAAGAGACCCAGTACTTC

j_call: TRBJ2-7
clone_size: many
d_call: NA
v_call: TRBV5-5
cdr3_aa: CASSVGAGSTYEQYF
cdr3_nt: TGTGCCAGCAGCGTTGGAGCAGGGTCCACCTACGAGCAGTACTTC

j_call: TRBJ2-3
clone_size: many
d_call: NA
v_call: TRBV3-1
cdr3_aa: CASSRDPHGTQYF
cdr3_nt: TGTGCCAGCAGCCGCGACCCGCATGGTACGCAGTATTTT

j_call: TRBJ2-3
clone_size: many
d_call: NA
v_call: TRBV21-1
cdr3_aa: CASSKFRGGADTQYF
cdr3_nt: TGTGCCAGCAGCAAGTTTCGAGGTGGTGCAGATACGCAGTATTTT

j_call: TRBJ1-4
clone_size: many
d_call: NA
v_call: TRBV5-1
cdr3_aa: CASSLSFSTNEKLFF
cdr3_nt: TGCGCCAGCAGCTTGAGCTTCTCAACTAATGAAAAACTGTTTTTT

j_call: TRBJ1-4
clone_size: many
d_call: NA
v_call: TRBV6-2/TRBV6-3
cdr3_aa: CASRPGRNEKLFF
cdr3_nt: TGTGCCAGCAGACCCGGACGGAATGAAAAACTGTTTTTT

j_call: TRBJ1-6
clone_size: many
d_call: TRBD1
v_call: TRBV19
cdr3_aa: CASSTTGQGSVNSPLHF
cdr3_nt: TGTGCCAGTAGTACTACAGGACAGGGTTCTGTTAATTCACCCCTCCACTTT

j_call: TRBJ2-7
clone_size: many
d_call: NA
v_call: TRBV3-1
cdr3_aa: CASSQEGQGPPYEQYF
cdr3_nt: TGTGCCAGCAGCCAAGAGGGGCAGGGGCCCCCCTACGAGCAGTACTTC

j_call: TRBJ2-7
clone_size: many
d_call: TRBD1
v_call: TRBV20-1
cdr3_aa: CSARGYRGKYEQYF
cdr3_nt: TGCAGTGCTAGAGGGTACAGGGGGAAGTACGAGCAGTACTTC

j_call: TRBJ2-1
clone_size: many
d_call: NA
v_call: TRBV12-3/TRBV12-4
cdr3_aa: CASSLTSLEQFF
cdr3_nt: TGTGCCAGCAGTTTAACCTCACTAGAGCAGTTCTTC

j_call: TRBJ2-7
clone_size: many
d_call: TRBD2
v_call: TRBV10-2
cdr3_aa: CASSESGLAGNEQYF
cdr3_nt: TGCGCCAGCAGTGAGTCGGGACTAGCGGGAAACGAGCAGTACTTC

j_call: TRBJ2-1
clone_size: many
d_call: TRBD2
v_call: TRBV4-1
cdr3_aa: CASSPSGTSGRRGGEQFF
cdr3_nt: TGCGCCAGCAGCCCATCCGGGACTAGCGGGAGGAGGGGTGGTGAGCAGTTCTTC

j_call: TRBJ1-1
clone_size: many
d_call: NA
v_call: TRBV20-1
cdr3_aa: CSASSGQGGILAFF
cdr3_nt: TGCAGTGCTAGTTCTGGGCAGGGAGGGATCTTGGCTTTCTTT

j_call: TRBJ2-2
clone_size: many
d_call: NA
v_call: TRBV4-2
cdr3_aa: CASSQEKNAGELFF
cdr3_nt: TGTGCCAGCAGCCAAGAAAAAAATGCCGGGGAGCTGTTTTTT

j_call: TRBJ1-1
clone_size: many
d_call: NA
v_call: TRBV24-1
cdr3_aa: CATSDWERASGAFF
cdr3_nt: TGTGCCACCAGTGATTGGGAACGGGCCTCTGGAGCTTTCTTT

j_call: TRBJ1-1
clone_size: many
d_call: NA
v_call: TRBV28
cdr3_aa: CASSLSGAGSTEAFF
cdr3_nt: TGTGCCAGCAGTTTAAGCGGGGCAGGGAGTACTGAAGCTTTCTTT

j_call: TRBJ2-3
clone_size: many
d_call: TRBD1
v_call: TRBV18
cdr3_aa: CASSVTGASTDTQYF
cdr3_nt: TGTGCCAGCTCCGTGACAGGGGCTAGCACAGATACGCAGTATTTT

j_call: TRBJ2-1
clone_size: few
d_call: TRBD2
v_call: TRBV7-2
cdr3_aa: CASCSGGSYNEQFF
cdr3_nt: TGTGCCAGCTGCAGCGGGGGCTCCTACAATGAGCAGTTCTTC

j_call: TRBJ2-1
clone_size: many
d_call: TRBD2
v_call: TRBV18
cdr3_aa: CASSRIPGLANNEQFF
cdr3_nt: TGTGCCAGCTCAAGAATTCCGGGACTAGCGAACAATGAGCAGTTCTTC

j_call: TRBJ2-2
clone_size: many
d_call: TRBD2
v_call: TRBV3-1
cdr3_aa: CASSHIGTSGIMITGELFF
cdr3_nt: TGTGCCAGCAGCCATATAGGGACTAGCGGAATAATGATCACCGGGGAGCTGTTTTTT

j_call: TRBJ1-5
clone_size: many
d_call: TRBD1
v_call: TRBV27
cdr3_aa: CASTSQRGTGQVSQPQHF
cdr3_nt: TGTGCCAGCACCTCTCAAAGGGGAACGGGACAGGTCTCTCAGCCCCAGCATTTT

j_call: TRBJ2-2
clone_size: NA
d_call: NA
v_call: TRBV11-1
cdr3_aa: CASSLHAGTGELFF
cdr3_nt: TGTGCCAGCAGCTTACATGCGGGCACCGGGGAGCTGTTTTTT

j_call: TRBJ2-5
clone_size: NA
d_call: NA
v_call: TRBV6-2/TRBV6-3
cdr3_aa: CASSYGRDTETQYF
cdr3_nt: TGTGCCAGCAGTTACGGGCGGGACACTGAGACCCAGTACTTC

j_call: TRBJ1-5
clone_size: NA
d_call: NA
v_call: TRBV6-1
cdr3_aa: CASSKPPGRVGQPQHF
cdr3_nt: TGTGCCAGCAGTAAACCACCGGGCAGGGTTGGGCAGCCCCAGCATTTT

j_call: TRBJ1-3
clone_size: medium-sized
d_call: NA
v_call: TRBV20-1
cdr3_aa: CSARVRRGQGNTIYF
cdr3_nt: TGCAGTGCTAGAGTACGAAGAGGACAAGGAAACACCATATATTTT

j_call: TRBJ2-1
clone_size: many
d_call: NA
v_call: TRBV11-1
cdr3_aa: CASSSVGLSNEQFF
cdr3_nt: TGTGCCAGCAGCTCGGTGGGCCTATCCAATGAGCAGTTCTTC

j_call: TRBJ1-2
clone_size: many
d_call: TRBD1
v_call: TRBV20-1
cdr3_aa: CSARPGQGGFGGYTF
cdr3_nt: TGCAGTGCTCGTCCGGGACAGGGAGGTTTCGGCGGCTACACCTTC

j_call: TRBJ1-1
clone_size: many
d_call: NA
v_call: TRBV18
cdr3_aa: CASSPSRSTEAFF
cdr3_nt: TGTGCCAGCTCACCTTCCAGGTCGACTGAAGCTTTCTTT

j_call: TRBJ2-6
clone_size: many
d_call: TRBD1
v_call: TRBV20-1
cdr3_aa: CSARPGGGANVLTF
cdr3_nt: TGCAGTGCTAGGCCAGGGGGTGGGGCCAACGTCCTGACTTTC

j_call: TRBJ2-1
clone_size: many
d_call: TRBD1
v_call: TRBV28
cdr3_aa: CASSTGQGVSAQFF
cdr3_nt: TGTGCCAGCAGTACTGGACAGGGGGTCTCGGCACAGTTCTTC